The clone carrying this T cell receptor beta chain is a singleton in its sample. The method was immunoSEQ multiplex PCR; TCRdb's version includes in-frame clones alone and lacks a portion of them. The sample has a few hundred thousand clones, 85% seen once. This sample stems from a study of blood T cell repertoires in COVID-19. V was shortened by 8 bases and J by 0 bases, with 29 bases between the two germline ends. The CDR3 is made up of 20 amino acids. Germline V gives CDR1 LNHDA, CDR2 SQIVND (reference sequence). This TCR derives from a human donor in a cohort sampled during active COVID-19. This chain connects TRBV19 to TRBJ1-5; D not resolved. The sample was peripheral blood. CDR3: CASRRDPVPMPANSNQPQHF. CDR3 bases: TGTGCCAGTCGGCGGGATCCAGTCCCTATGCCGGCTAATAGCAATCAGCCCCAGCATTTT.